This T cell receptor beta chain was retrieved from a study of cytomegalovirus exposure and HLA in healthy donors. Study observations and caveats: In a later analysis, a missense DCLRE1C variant was linked to TCR beta V- and J-gene trimming.

Comment on this clone: Its matching antigen is unknown.

Primers included in the PCR were 60 Vbeta and 13 Jbeta primers. Measured with immunoSEQ multiplex PCR; TCRdb has only the in-frame clones, and not every one. The data hold about 110,000 clones, with approximately 80% observed a single time. Per the germline V gene, CDR1 is LNHDA and CDR2 is SQIVND (reference sequence). The V gene lost 4 bases and the J gene lost 5 bases, with 11 bases spanning the gap. The CDR3 sequence is 13 residues long. The origin of this receptor is a woman in her twenties or thirties in good health and CMV-seronegative. The sequenced sample was PBMCs. The rearrangement uses TRBV19 and TRBJ1-2, with a weak D call TRBD1 (6 bases). The CDR3 sequence: CASSRTADYGYTF. CDR3 in DNA: TGTGCCAGTAGTAGGACAGCAGATTATGGCTACACCTTC.